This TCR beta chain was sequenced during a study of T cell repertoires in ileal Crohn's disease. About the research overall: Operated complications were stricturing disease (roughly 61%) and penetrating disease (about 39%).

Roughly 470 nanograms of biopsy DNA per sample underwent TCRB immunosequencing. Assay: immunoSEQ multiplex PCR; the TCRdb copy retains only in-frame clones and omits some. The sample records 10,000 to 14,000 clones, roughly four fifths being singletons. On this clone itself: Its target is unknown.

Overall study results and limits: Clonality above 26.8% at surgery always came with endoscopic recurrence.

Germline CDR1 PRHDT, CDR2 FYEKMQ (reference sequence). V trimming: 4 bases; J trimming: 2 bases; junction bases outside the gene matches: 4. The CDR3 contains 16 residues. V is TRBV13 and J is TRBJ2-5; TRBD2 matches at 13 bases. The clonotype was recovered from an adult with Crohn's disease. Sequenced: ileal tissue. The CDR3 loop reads CASSWGTSGDQETQYF. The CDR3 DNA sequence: TGTGCCAGCAGCTGGGGGACTAGCGGGGATCAAGAGACCCAGTACTTC.